This T cell receptor (beta chain) comes out of a study of shared clonotypes between healthy human individuals. Study as a whole: A donor's plate count was three for CD4 naive and three for CD4 memory; CD8 naive had two and CD8 memory one.

Repertoires were generated with immunoSEQ multiplex PCR, while TCRdb's copy carries only in-frame clones and drops some. The sample includes approximately 100,000 clones, roughly two thirds of them seen just once. Donors were healthy HIV-negative adults without recently reported acute infections or vaccinations. CDR3 length: 15 residues. V was shortened by 4 bases and J by 2 bases, with 14 bases between the two germline ends. CDR1 and CDR2 from the germline V gene are SGHVS and FQNEAQ. The chain employs TRBV7-8 and TRBJ1-2; D may be TRBD1 (5 bases). The TCR sequence derives from a young man in good health. The specimen was memory CD8+ T cells sorted from blood. The subset here: CD45RO+ cells pooled with CCR7-negative TemRA cells. CDR3 coding DNA: TGTGCCAGCAGCTGGAGGCGGGACGGGAACTATGGCTACACCTTC. It translates to CASSWRRDGNYGYTF.